This T cell receptor (beta chain) was sequenced for a study of CD8+CD57+ T cells in acquired aplastic anemia. As for the study in general: Quantities of DNA derived from sorted CD4+ and CD8+ cells averaged around 3 ug. Findings of the study overall: About 27 CD8+ CDR3 sequences were shared between patients and controls. Patients and controls were not found to differ significantly in CD8+ Simpson's diversity.

CDR1 is SGHRS and CDR2 is YFSETQ in the germline V gene. The V gene end was trimmed by 3 bases and the J gene end by 4 bases; junction bases not matched to a gene: 6. CDR3 size: 15 residues. CDR3 and TCR beta VDJ profiling relied on genomic DNA as the template. TCRdb recomputed calls from the reads with MiXCR, one row per CDR3 protein. The table lists hundreds of thousands of distinct CDR3 sequences, about a third of them singletons. This clonotype was seen a handful of times. Its antigen is still unknown. In patients chosen for sequencing, flow cytometry had shown CD8+CD57+ cell expansion. All patients had severe acquired aplastic anemia.

Specimen: sorted CD4+, CD8+, or CD8+CD57+ T cells (not recorded which) from PBMCs. The sequence was obtained from a human donor with aplastic anemia. This chain joins TRBV5-1 and TRBJ2-3, with TRBD1 identical over 9 bases. The CDR3 protein is CASSYGQGSADTQYF. As DNA, the CDR3 is TGCGCCAGCAGCTATGGACAGGGGAGCGCAGATACGCAGTATTTT.